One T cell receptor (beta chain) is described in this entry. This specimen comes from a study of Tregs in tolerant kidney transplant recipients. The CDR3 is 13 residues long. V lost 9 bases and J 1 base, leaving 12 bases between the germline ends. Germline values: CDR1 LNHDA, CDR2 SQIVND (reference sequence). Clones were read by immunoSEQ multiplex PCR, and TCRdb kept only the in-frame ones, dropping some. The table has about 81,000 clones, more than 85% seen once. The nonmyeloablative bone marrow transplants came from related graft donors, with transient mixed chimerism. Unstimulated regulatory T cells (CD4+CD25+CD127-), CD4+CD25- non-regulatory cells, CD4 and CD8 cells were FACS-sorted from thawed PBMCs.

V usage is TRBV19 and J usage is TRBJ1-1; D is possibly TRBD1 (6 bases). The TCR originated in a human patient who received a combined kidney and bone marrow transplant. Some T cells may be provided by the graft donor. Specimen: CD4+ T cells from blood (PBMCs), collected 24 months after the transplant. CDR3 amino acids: CASGTTGNTEAFF. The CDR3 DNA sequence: TGTGCCAGCGGAACGACAGGGAACACTGAAGCTTTCTTT.